The 29 T cell receptor beta chains presented below share a single source sample, sequenced in a study of cytomegalovirus exposure and HLA in healthy donors. This PCR relied on a set of 60 Vbeta primers and 13 Jbeta primers. Method: immunoSEQ multiplex PCR; TCRdb's copy keeps in-frame clones and lacks some. The sample records roughly 110,000 clones, around 70% being singletons. Specimen: PBMCs. These receptors all come from a woman between 35 and 50 years old in good health and CMV-seropositive.

This clone was detected once. The chain carries TRBV7-3 and TRBJ1-1; 8 nucleotides align to TRBD1. Germline loops: CDR1 SGHTA, CDR2 FQGTGA. The CDR3 runs 13 residues. Trimming took 4 bases from V and 4 from J; bases not matched to a gene: 2. The CDR3, as DNA: TGTGCCAGCAGCTACACAGGGGGCACTGAAGCTTTCTTT. This translates into CASSYTGGTEAFF. The full variable domain, completed using reference TRBV7-3 and TRBJ1-1, is GAGVSQTPSNKVTEKGKYVELRCDPISGHTALYWYRQSLGQGPEFLIYFQGTGAADDSGLPNDRFFAVRPEGSVSTLKIQRTERGDSAVYLCASSYTGGTEAFFGQGTRLTVV.

This clone occurred once. This sequence joins TRBV5-1 and TRBJ2-1, with 7 positions matching TRBD1. The junction had 6 bases not matched to a gene; V was cut back by 3 bases and J by 3 bases. Germline CDR1 and CDR2: SGHRS and YFSETQ. This CDR3 is 15 amino acids long. The DNA for the CDR3 is TGCGCCAGCAGCTACTGGGACAGAAACTACAATGAGCAGTTCTTC. It translates to CASSYWDRNYNEQFF.

The V gene is TRBV5-3, the J gene TRBJ1-2; 9 positions agree with TRBD1. TRBV5-3 falls under the ORF class, with uncertain function. The V and J ends lost 0 bases and 4 bases, in that order; junction bases with no gene match: 7. The CDR3 is 16 amino acids. Here the CDR3 reads CARSLAKDRGRYGYTF. The CDR3 nucleotides read TGTGCCAGAAGCTTGGCCAAGGACAGGGGCCGCTATGGCTACACCTTC.

The genes are TRBV4-1 and TRBJ1-5; no definite D call. Trimming stripped 1 base from V and 2 bases from J, with 12 bases between. Looked up from germline, CDR1 is MGHRA and CDR2 is YSYEKL. The CDR3 totals 16 residues. The CDR3 is CASSQVAGFGNQPQHF. CDR3 DNA sequence: TGCGCCAGCAGCCAAGTGGCGGGGTTCGGCAATCAGCCCCAGCATTTT.

The V gene is TRBV9, the J gene TRBJ2-1; 9 bases align to TRBD2. The CDR3 has 15 residues. Per the germline V gene, CDR1 is SGDLS and CDR2 is YYNGEE. V shed 3 bases and J 6 bases; nucleotides not matched to a gene: 7. The CDR3 loop is CASSEAGGASNEQFF. The CDR3 DNA sequence: TGTGCCAGCAGCGAGGCGGGGGGGGCCTCCAATGAGCAGTTCTTC.

This clone was counted only a few times. The chain has TRBV2 and TRBJ1-1; 7 positions agree with TRBD1. J was trimmed by 1 base and V by 4 bases; bases with no gene match: 3. Germline V lookup: CDR1 SNHLY, CDR2 FYNNEI. The CDR3 runs 14 residues. The CDR3 reads CASSGQGANTEAFF. CDR3 DNA sequence: TGTGCCAGCAGTGGACAGGGCGCGAACACTGAAGCTTTCTTT.

The chain recombines TRBV7-3 with TRBJ2-5, with 11 positions matching TRBD2. Losses at the gene ends were 5 bases for V and 4 bases for J; bases not matched to a gene: 6. The CDR3 runs to 15 residues. Germline CDR1 reads SGHTA; CDR2 reads FQGTGA. CDR3 coding DNA: TGTGCCAGCAGCCCATGGACTAGCGGGCGAGAGACCCAGTACTTC. Its protein is CASSPWTSGRETQYF.

In regard to this clone: The junction departs from the called germline gene at one end, perhaps through a read error. The rearrangement uses TRBV5-4 and TRBJ1-1, with D possibly matching TRBD1 (6 bases). This CDR3 region has 15 residues. Germline V gene data show CDR1 as SGHNT and CDR2 as YYREEE (reference sequence). The CDR3 region has the DNA TGTGCCAGCAGCCCCAACAGGGCCCAGGGCACTGAAGCTTCCTTT. Translation gives CASSPNRAQGTEASF.

The count of this clone is one. The V and J genes are TRBV30 and TRBJ1-3; 8 bases map to TRBD1. V gave up 3 bases and J gave up 8 bases; unmatched junction bases: 12. This CDR3 region has 15 residues. The germline V gene encodes CDR1 GTSNPN and CDR2 SVGIG (reference sequence). CDR3 nucleotide sequence: TGTGCCTGGAGAGTGGGGGACAGGCCCGTTTACACCATATATTTT. It encodes CAWRVGDRPVYTIYF.

The chain links TRBV4-1 to TRBJ1-6, with 7 bases aligning to TRBD1. The CDR3 spans 14 residues. The germline CDR1 and CDR2 sequences are MGHRA and YSYEKL. The trim removed 0 bases at V and 7 bases at J, leaving 0 bases unmatched. The CDR3 spells CASSQETGNSPLHF. The DNA of the CDR3 is TGCGCCAGCAGCCAAGAGACAGGGAATTCACCCCTCCACTTT.

V gene TRBV28 combines with J gene TRBJ1-5, with a tentative D call TRBD1 (6 bases). CDR3 length equals 15 residues. In germline, CDR1 is MDHEN, CDR2 SYDVKM. V was shortened by 6 bases and J by 0 bases, with 12 bases between the two germline ends. CDR3 DNA: TGTGCCAGCAGCCGCCAGGGGTATAGCAATCAGCCCCAGCATTTT. Residues: CASSRQGYSNQPQHF.

V usage is TRBV7-8 and J usage is TRBJ2-7; 9 nucleotides line up with TRBD2. Losses at the gene ends were 5 bases for V and 2 bases for J; bases not matched to a gene: 10. CDR1 and CDR2 (germline): SGHVS, FQNEAQ. The CDR3 is 16 residues long. The CDR3 is CASSPWREGRAYEQYF. In DNA, the CDR3 is TGTGCCAGCAGCCCCTGGCGGGAGGGAAGAGCCTACGAGCAGTACTTC.

The sample holds many counts of this clone. J is TRBJ2-7 and V is TRBV5-6; the D gene is possibly TRBD2 (5 bases). CDR3 length: 16 residues. V lost 0 bases to trimming and J lost 7 bases, with 20 bases between them. Germline V gives CDR1 SGHDT, CDR2 YYEEEE. The CDR3 spells CASSLALSSSRTEQYF. The CDR3 nucleotides read TGTGCCAGCAGCTTGGCCTTATCCTCCTCCCGGACTGAGCAGTACTTC.

The J gene is TRBJ2-3, the V gene TRBV27, with a weak D call TRBD2 (6 bases). V was trimmed by 6 bases and J by 5 bases, leaving 18 bases between them. Germline-derived CDR1 and CDR2 are MNHEY and SMNVEV (reference sequence). This CDR3 is built from 15 residues. CDR3 amino acids: CASRDPQGGKDTQYF. The CDR3 nucleotides are TGTGCCAGCAGGGACCCCCAGGGAGGAAAAGATACGCAGTATTTT.

This sequence joins TRBV4-1 and TRBJ1-1; D is perhaps TRBD1 (6 bases). The CDR3 length is 15 residues. V dropped 4 bases and J dropped 0 bases, with 12 bases sitting between them. Germline CDR1 reads MGHRA; CDR2 reads YSYEKL. CDR3 region: CASSPGGALNTEAFF. CDR3 nucleotide sequence: TGCGCCAGCAGCCCCGGGGGGGCCCTGAACACTGAAGCTTTCTTT.

About this clone itself: Compared with germline, one end of the junction differs, possibly owing to a read error. The CDR3 here is CASISGTVKFSGDTIYF. CDR3 nucleotides: TGTGCCAGTATCTCCGGGACAGTAAAATTCTCTGGAGACACCATATATTTT. The chain recombines TRBV19 with TRBJ1-3; 7 bases are a match to TRBD1. This CDR3 spans 17 amino acids. Germline assignment: CDR1 LNHDA and CDR2 SQIVND (reference sequence).

This rearrangement joins TRBV2 to TRBJ1-5; weak D call: TRBD1 (6 bases). Germline V CDR1 and CDR2: SNHLY, FYNNEI. The CDR3 runs 15 residues. Trimming took off 3 bases at V and 9 bases at J, with 18 bases between the two ends. DNA of the CDR3: TGTGCCAGCAGTGAGTCACAGGGTTTTCGTCGGCCCCAGCATTTT. It encodes CASSESQGFRRPQHF.

This clone was observed a handful of times. V is TRBV28 and J is TRBJ1-1, with 10 nucleotides matching TRBD1. Germline V gene lookup returns CDR1 MDHEN and CDR2 SYDVKM. V lost 4 bases, J lost 8 bases, and 7 bases stayed unmatched. The CDR3 is made up of 14 amino acids. The CDR3 here is CASSSILTGGEAFF. CDR3 DNA: TGTGCCAGCAGTTCCATCTTGACAGGGGGCGAAGCTTTCTTT.

The genes are TRBV29-1 and TRBJ2-7; 10 bases fit TRBD2. The CDR3 totals 15 residues. Germline CDR1 reads SQVTM; CDR2 reads ANQGSEA. V lost 5 bases, J lost 5 bases, and 12 bases stayed unmatched. The CDR3 protein is CSVRTSGMSADEQYF. The DNA of the CDR3 is TGCAGCGTTAGGACTAGCGGAATGTCCGCAGACGAGCAGTACTTC.

The J gene is TRBJ2-1, the V gene TRBV11-2, with 9 positions matching TRBD2. The CDR3 loop spans 15 amino acids. V lost 1 base and J lost 4; bases outside the gene matches: 2. CDR1 and CDR2 (germline): SGHAT, FQNNGV. The CDR3 loop is CASSLGSGGYNEQFF. In DNA form, the CDR3 reads TGTGCCAGCAGCTTAGGTAGCGGGGGTTACAATGAGCAGTTCTTC. Drawing the rest from reference TRBV11-2 and TRBJ2-1, the complete variable domain is EAGVAQSPRYKIIEKRQSVAFWCNPISGHATLYWYQQILGQGPKLLIQFQNNGVVDDSQLPKDRFSAERLKGVDSTLKIQPAKLEDSAVYLCASSLGSGGYNEQFFGPGTRLTVL.

The chain is built from TRBV11-2 and TRBJ1-1; 8 nucleotides match TRBD1. The CDR3 has 16 residues. V was clipped by 1 base and J by 1 base; unmatched bases: 5. Germline V gene data show CDR1 as SGHAT and CDR2 as FQNNGV. The CDR3 sequence: CASSLGGQGANTEAFF. The CDR3 nucleotides are TGTGCCAGCAGCTTAGGGGGGCAGGGGGCGAACACTGAAGCTTTCTTT.

This sequence joins TRBV5-1 and TRBJ1-3; 7 bases are a match to TRBD1. CDR1 is SGHRS, CDR2 YFSETQ, per germline. The CDR3 covers 14 residues. V was clipped by 3 bases and J by 5 bases; unmatched bases: 5. The CDR3 is CASSSTGVRNTIYF. The CDR3, as DNA: TGCGCCAGCAGCTCCACAGGGGTTAGAAACACCATATATTTT.

The chain carries TRBV10-3 and TRBJ2-3; TRBD2 matches at 11 bases. V lost 6 bases to trimming and J lost 2 bases; unmatched junction nucleotides: 7. The germline CDR1 and CDR2 sequences are ENHRY and SYGVKD. The CDR3 extends over 16 amino acids. CDR3 amino acids: CAIRGASGGNTDTQYF. The CDR3 nucleotides read TGTGCCATCAGGGGGGCTAGCGGGGGGAACACAGATACGCAGTATTTT.

CDR3 protein: CASSFRVEETQYF. The CDR3 DNA follows: TGTGCCAGCAGTTTTAGAGTCGAAGAGACCCAGTACTTC. J is TRBJ2-5 and V is TRBV28; D is undetermined. Looked up from germline, CDR1 is MDHEN and CDR2 is SYDVKM. CDR3 size: 13 residues. The V gene lost 3 bases and the J gene lost 3 bases, with 8 bases spanning the gap. Full variable domain (missing parts from reference TRBV28 and TRBJ2-5): DVKVTQSSRYLVKRTGEKVFLECVQDMDHENMFWYRQDPGLGLRLIYFSYDVKMKEKGDIPEGYSVSREKKERFSLILESASTNQTSMYLCASSFRVEETQYFGPGTRLLVL.

This clone was recorded a few times. This chain links TRBV7-9 with TRBJ1-1, with TRBD1 as a possible D gene (6 bases). The CDR3 consists of 16 residues. Trimming took off 5 bases at V and 3 bases at J, with 19 bases between the two ends. Germline CDR1 and CDR2: SEHNR and FQNEAQ (reference sequence). This chain's CDR3 is CASSIIRGFPDTEAFF. CDR3 DNA: TGTGCCAGCAGCATTATTAGGGGGTTCCCGGACACTGAAGCTTTCTTT. The entire variable domain, with the rest obtained from reference TRBV7-9 and TRBJ1-1, is as follows: DTGVSQNPRHKITKRGQNVTFRCDPISEHNRLYWYRQTLGQGPEFLTYFQNEAQLEKSRLLSDRFSAERPKGSFSTLEIQRTEQGDSAMYLCASSIIRGFPDTEAFFGQGTRLTVV.

The chain combines TRBV4-1 with TRBJ2-1, with 10 bases identical to TRBD2. Per germline, CDR1 MGHRA and CDR2 YSYEKL. J lost 5 bases, V lost 0 bases, and 7 bases had no gene match. The CDR3 runs 17 residues. CDR3 nucleotides: TGCGCCAGCAGCCAAGAGGCCCCTAGCGGGAGCAACAATGAGCAGTTCTTC. This translates into CASSQEAPSGSNNEQFF.

V and J are TRBV7-9 and TRBJ1-2, with a tentative D call TRBD1 (5 bases). V was clipped by 4 bases and J by 4 bases, with 10 bases between them. Per the germline V gene, CDR1 is SEHNR and CDR2 is FQNEAQ (reference sequence). This CDR3 spans 13 amino acids. The CDR3 coding sequence is TGTGCCAGCAGCTCCTCAGGGATCTATGGCTACACCTTC. Amino acids: CASSSSGIYGYTF.

V is TRBV6-5 and J is TRBJ1-2; D unresolved. This CDR3 is 14 amino acids long. The V gene lost 5 bases and the J gene lost 2 bases, with 12 bases spanning the gap. Germline V lookup: CDR1 MNHEY, CDR2 SVGAGI. The CDR3 region is CASSTRGANYGYTF. CDR3 in DNA: TGTGCCAGCAGTACCCGGGGAGCGAACTATGGCTACACCTTC.

J is TRBJ2-1 and V is TRBV6-5, with 7 nucleotides matching TRBD1. J lost 10 bases, V lost 0 bases, and 12 bases had no gene match. The germline CDR1 and CDR2 sequences are MNHEY and SVGAGI. There are 16 residues in the CDR3. Here the CDR3 reads CASSYSTAGGSREQFF. DNA for the CDR3: TGTGCCAGCAGTTACTCTACGGCAGGGGGTTCAAGAGAGCAGTTCTTC.